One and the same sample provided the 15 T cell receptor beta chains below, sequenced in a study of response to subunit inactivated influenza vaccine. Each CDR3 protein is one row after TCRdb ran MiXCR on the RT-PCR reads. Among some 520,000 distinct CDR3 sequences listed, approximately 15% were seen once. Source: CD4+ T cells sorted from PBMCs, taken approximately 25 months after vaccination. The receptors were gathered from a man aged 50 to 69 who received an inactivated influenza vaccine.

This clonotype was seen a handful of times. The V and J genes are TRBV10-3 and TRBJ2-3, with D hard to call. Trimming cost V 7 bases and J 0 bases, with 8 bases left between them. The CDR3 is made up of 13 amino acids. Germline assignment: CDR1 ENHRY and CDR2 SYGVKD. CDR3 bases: TGTGCCATCAAAACGGGTAGCACAGATACGCAGTATTTT. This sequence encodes CAIKTGSTDTQYF.

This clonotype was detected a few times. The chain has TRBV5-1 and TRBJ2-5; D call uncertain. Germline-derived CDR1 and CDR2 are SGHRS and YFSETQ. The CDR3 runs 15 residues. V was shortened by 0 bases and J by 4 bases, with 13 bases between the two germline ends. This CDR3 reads CASSLVLAGGETQYF. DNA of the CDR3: TGCGCCAGCAGCTTGGTTTTAGCAGGTGGAGAGACCCAGTACTTC.

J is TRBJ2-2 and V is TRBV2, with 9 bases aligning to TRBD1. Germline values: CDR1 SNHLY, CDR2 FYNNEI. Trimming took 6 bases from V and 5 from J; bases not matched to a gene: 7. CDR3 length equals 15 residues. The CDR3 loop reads CASRKDRGWTGELFF. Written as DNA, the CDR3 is TGTGCCAGCAGGAAGGACAGGGGATGGACCGGGGAGCTGTTTTTT.

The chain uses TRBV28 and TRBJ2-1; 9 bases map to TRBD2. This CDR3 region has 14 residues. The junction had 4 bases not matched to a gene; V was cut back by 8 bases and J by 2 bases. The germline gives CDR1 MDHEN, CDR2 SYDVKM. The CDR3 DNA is TGTGCCAGCTTTGCGGGAGGGACCTACAATGAGCAGTTCTTC. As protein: CASFAGGTYNEQFF.

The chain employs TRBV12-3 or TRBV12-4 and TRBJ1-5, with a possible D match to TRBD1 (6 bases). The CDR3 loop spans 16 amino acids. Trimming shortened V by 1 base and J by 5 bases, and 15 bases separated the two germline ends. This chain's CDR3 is CASSLGVLGGHQPQHF. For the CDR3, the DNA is TGTGCCAGCAGTTTAGGGGTGCTGGGGGGCCATCAGCCCCAGCATTTT.

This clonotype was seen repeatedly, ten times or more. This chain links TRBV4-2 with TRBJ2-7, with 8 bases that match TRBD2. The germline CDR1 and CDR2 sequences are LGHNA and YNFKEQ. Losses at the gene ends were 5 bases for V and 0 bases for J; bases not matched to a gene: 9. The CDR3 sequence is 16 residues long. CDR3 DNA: TGTGCCAGCAGCGCTTCGCTAGCGGGTCTCTCCTACGAGCAGTACTTC. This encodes CASSASLAGLSYEQYF.

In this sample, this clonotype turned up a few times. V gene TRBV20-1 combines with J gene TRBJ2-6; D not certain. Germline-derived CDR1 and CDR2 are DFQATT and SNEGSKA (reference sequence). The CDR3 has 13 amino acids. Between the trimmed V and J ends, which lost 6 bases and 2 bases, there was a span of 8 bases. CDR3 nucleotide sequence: TGCAGTGCCCGGAACCCTGGGGCCAACGTCCTGACTTTC. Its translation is CSARNPGANVLTF.

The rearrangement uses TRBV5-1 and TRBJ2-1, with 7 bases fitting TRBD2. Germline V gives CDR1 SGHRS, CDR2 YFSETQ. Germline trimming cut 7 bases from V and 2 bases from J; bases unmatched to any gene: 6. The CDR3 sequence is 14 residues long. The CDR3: CASALGGTYNEQFF. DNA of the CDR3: TGCGCCAGCGCCCTCGGGGGGACCTACAATGAGCAGTTCTTC.

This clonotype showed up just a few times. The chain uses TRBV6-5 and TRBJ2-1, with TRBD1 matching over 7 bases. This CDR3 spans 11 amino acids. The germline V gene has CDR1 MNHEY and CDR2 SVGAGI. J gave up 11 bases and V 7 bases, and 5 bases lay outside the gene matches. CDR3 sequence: CASIRDSQQFF. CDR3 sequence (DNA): TGTGCCAGCATCCGGGACAGCCAGCAGTTCTTC.

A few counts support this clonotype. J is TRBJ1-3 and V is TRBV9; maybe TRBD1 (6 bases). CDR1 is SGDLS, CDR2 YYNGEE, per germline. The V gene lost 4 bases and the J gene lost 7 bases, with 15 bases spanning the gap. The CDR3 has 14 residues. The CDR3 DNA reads TGTGCCAGCAGCTCCCTAGGGGGGATCAACACCATATATTTT. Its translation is CASSSLGGINTIYF. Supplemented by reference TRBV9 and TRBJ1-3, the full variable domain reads DSGVTQTPKHLITATGQRVTLRCSPRSGDLSVYWYQQSLDQGLQFLIQYYNGEERAKGNILERFSAQQFPDLHSELNLSSLELGDSALYFCASSSLGGINTIYFGEGSWLTVV.

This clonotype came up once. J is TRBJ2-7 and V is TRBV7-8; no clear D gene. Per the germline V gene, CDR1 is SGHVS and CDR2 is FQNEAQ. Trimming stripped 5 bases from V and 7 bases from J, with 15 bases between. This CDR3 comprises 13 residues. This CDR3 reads CASSADEGGEQYF. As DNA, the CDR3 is TGTGCCAGCAGCGCCGACGAAGGTGGTGAGCAGTACTTC.

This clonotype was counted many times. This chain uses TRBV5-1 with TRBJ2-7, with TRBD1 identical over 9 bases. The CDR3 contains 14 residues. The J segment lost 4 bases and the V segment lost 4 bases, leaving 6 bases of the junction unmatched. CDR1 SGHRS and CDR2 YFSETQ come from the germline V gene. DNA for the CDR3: TGCGCCAGCAGCCACGGACAGGGGTCATACGAGCAGTACTTC. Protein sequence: CASSHGQGSYEQYF.

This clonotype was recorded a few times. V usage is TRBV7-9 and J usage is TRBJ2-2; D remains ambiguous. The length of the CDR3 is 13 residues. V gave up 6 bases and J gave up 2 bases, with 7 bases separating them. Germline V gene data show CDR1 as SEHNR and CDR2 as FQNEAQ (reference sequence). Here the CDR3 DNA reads TGTGCCAGCAGATATGACAACACCGGGGAGCTGTTTTTT. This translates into CASRYDNTGELFF.

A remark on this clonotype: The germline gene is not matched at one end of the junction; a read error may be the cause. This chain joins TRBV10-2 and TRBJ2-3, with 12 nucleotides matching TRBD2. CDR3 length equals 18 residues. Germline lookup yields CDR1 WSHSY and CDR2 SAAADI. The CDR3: CAISESWTSGNGADTQYF. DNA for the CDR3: TGCGCCATCAGTGAGTCGTGGACTAGCGGGAACGGAGCAGATACGCAGTATTTT.

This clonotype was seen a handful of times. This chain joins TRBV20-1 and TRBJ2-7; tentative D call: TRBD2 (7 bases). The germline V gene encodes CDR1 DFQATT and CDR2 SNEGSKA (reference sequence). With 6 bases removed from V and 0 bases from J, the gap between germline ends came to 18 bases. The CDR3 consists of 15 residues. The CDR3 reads CSAPGALAHSYEQYF. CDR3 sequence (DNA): TGCAGTGCCCCAGGGGCACTAGCGCACTCCTACGAGCAGTACTTC.